This TCR beta chain was captured in a study of beta chain features in type 1 diabetes. Study conclusions and caveats: Patients' naive, central memory and regulatory TCRB repertoires appeared more alike than those of healthy donors.

Every bit of the isolated RNA underwent reverse transcription, so sequencing read expressed TCRB transcripts. Here immunoSEQ multiplex PCR was the method, and the copy in TCRdb shows in-frame clones only, minus some. This sample has about 42,000 clones, with roughly 50% found just once. As regards this clone: Its matching antigen is unknown.

V dropped 2 bases and J dropped 4; count of bases not matched to a gene: 8. Germline CDR1 and CDR2: MNHNS and SASEGT. The CDR3 sequence is 15 residues long. The rearrangement joins TRBV6-1 to TRBJ2-7; 7 bases line up with TRBD1. Sequencing input: stem cell memory CD4+ T cells from blood. The sequence derives from a woman aged 25-40 years in good health. Here the CDR3 DNA reads TGTGCCAGCAGTGAATTCGAGGGACAGAAGTACGAGCAGTACTTC. Translation gives CASSEFEGQKYEQYF.